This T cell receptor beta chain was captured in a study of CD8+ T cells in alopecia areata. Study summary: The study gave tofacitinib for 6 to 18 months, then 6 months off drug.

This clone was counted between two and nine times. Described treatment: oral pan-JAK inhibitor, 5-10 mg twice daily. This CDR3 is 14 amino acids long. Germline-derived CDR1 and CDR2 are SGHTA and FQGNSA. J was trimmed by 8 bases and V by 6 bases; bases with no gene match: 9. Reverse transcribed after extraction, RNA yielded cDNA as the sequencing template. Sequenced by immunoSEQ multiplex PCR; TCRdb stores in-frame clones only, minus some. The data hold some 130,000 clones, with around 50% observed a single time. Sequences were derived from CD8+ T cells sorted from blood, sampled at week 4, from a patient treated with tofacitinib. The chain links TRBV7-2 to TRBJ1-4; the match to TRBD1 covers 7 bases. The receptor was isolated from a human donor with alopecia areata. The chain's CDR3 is CASSYRATGEKLFF. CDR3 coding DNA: TGTGCCAGCAGTTATCGGGCGACAGGGGAAAAACTGTTTTTT.